These T cell receptor beta chains were read from a single sample in a study of identical twins' blood T cells. MiXCR was run by TCRdb on the 5' RACE reads, yielding one entry per CDR3 protein. The sample shows 400,000 or so distinct CDR3 sequences, over 25% of them seen only once. Material: PBMCs. All receptors derive from a woman aged 18-49 years in good health. CDR3s leave out the opening cysteine and the closing phenylalanine or tryptophan.

length: 15; J: TRBJ1-4; V: TRBV5-5; CDR3: ASSFRSTAATNEKLF
length: 13; J: TRBJ1-6; V: TRBV10-3; CDR3: AISESSGPSSPLH
length: 11; J: TRBJ1-2; V: TRBV6-5; CDR3: ASSYSTVYGYT
length: 12; J: TRBJ1-4; V: TRBV14; CDR3: ASSQHRVNEKLF
length: 12; J: TRBJ1-1; V: TRBV6-2/TRBV6-3; CDR3: ASRWGLRNTEAF
length: 14; J: TRBJ1-2; V: TRBV3-1; CDR3: ASSQDAGVRNYGYT
length: 13; J: TRBJ2-4; V: TRBV16; CDR3: ASSQSEGQRNIQY
length: 10; J: TRBJ1-1; V: TRBV7-9; CDR3: ASSPDRAEAF
length: 12; J: TRBJ2-3; V: TRBV20-1; CDR3: SASDRGSTDTQY
length: 8; J: TRBJ1-3; V: TRBV20-1; CDR3: SARDNTIY
length: 11; J: TRBJ1-5; V: TRBV10-3; CDR3: AISESGGQPQH
length: 15; J: TRBJ1-2; V: TRBV6-5; CDR3: ASSPRGGARNNYGYT
length: 12; J: TRBJ1-1; V: TRBV20-1; CDR3: SARGGAMNTEAF
length: 12; J: TRBJ1-3; V: TRBV19; CDR3: ASSIPGSLNTIY
length: 14; J: TRBJ1-3; V: TRBV6-6; CDR3: ASSYSGTLSGNTIY
length: 12; J: TRBJ1-3; V: TRBV7-9; CDR3: ASSLTGIGNTIY
length: 11; J: TRBJ1-5; V: TRBV11-2; CDR3: ASSLEPLQPQH
length: 14; J: TRBJ1-1; V: TRBV6-5; CDR3: ASCLNAGNGLTEAF
length: 13; J: TRBJ1-1; V: TRBV13; CDR3: ASSLGRQGLKAAF
length: 14; J: TRBJ1-1; V: TRBV3-1; CDR3: ASSPARGGAKTEAF
length: 16; J: TRBJ1-2; V: TRBV6-2/TRBV6-3; CDR3: ASSSYHLQGQDGYGYT
length: 13; J: TRBJ2-1; V: TRBV6-2/TRBV6-3; CDR3: ASSSVGDFYNEQF
length: 12; J: TRBJ1-1; V: TRBV20-1; CDR3: SARGSGEVTEAF
length: 10; J: TRBJ1-1; V: TRBV7-9; CDR3: ASRPASGAAF
length: 12; J: TRBJ1-4; V: TRBV5-6; CDR3: ASSFGRVNEKLF
length: 11; J: TRBJ1-5; V: TRBV19; CDR3: ASSYGSNQPQH
length: 10; J: TRBJ1-1; V: TRBV7-9; CDR3: ASSLAVTEAF
length: 11; J: TRBJ2-5; V: TRBV5-1; CDR3: ASSLFFQETQY
length: 12; J: TRBJ1-5; V: TRBV5-6; CDR3: ASSSWGGNQPQH
length: 12; J: TRBJ2-2; V: TRBV6-4; CDR3: ASIGTGGSGELL
length: 13; J: TRBJ2-3; V: TRBV3-1; CDR3: ASSQELASTDTQY
length: 11; J: TRBJ1-2; V: TRBV24-1; CDR3: ATSDAGFGGYT
length: 14; J: TRBJ2-4; V: TRBV4-1; CDR3: ASSQDEEGAVYIQY
length: 13; J: TRBJ2-5; V: TRBV5-5; CDR3: ASSLSGTRQETQY
length: 13; J: TRBJ2-4; V: TRBV6-5; CDR3: ASSQTEAGGNIQY
length: 12; J: TRBJ2-2; V: TRBV7-9; CDR3: ASSLASGGGELF
length: 12; J: TRBJ1-2; V: TRBV5-6; CDR3: ASSPWTRFYGYT
length: 10; J: TRBJ2-1; V: TRBV20-1; CDR3: SASGGYNEQF
length: 11; J: TRBJ1-1; V: TRBV5-1; CDR3: ASSLTGLPEAF
length: 9; J: TRBJ2-7; V: TRBV20-1; CDR3: SARTSYEQY